This T cell receptor beta chain was captured in a study of blood T cell repertoires in COVID-19. Study-wide context: From the United States, Italy and Spain came samples of acute and convalescent COVID-19. Nucleic acid was either cDNA or gDNA, and it came from T cells, B-cell-depleted T cells, or PBMCs.

Looked up from germline, CDR1 is LNHDA and CDR2 is SQIVND (reference sequence). With V trimmed by 1 base and J by 1 base, 6 bases remained unmatched. There are 16 residues in the CDR3. Per the original methods: Cell counts per sample came from amplifying reference gene primers. Sequenced by immunoSEQ multiplex PCR; TCRdb stores in-frame clones only, minus some. V and J calls and clone size are those listed in that table; D and trimming were worked out from the DNA. Counted here are about 170,000 clones, roughly 84% occurring once; the ten biggest clones make up under 12%. The source material was peripheral blood. V and J are TRBV19 and TRBJ1-1, with 7 nucleotides matching TRBD1. This TCR was sampled from an elderly woman with active or convalescent COVID-19. The chain's CDR3 is CASSIVGGHRNTEAFF. Written as DNA, the CDR3 is TGTGCCAGTAGTATAGTAGGGGGCCACAGGAACACTGAAGCTTTCTTT.